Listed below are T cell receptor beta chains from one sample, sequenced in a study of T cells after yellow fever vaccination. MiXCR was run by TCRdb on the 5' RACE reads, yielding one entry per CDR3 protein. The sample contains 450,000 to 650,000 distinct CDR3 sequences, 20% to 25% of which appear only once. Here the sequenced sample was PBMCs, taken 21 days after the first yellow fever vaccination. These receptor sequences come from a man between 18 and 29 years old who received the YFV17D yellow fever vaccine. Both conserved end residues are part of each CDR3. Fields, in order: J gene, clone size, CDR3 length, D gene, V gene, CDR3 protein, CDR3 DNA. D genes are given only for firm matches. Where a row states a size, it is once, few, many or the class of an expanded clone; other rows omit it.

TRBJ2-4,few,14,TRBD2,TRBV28,CASNTSGGKNIQYF,TGTGCCAGCAATACTAGCGGGGGAAAAAACATTCAGTACTTC
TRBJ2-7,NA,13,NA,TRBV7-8,CASSPYQQGEQYF,TGTGCCAGCAGCCCTTATCAACAGGGCGAGCAGTACTTC
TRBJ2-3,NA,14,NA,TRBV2,CASRRRVSTDTQYF,TGTGCCAGCAGAAGACGAGTTAGCACAGATACGCAGTATTTT
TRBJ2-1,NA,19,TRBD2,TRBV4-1,CASSQRRLAGVGPFNEQFF,TGCGCCAGCAGCCAGAGGAGACTAGCGGGGGTGGGCCCGTTCAATGAGCAGTTCTTC
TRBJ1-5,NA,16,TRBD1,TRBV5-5,CASSRTTGYSNQPPHF,TGTGCCAGCAGCCGGACGACAGGGTATAGCAATCAGCCCCCGCATTTT
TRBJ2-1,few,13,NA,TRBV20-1,CSASPGRNNEQFF,TGCAGTGCTAGCCCGGGGAGGAACAATGAGCAGTTCTTC
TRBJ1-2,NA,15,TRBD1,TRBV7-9,CASSPTTGGNYGYTF,TGTGCCAGCAGCCCCACAACAGGGGGCAACTATGGCTACACCTTC
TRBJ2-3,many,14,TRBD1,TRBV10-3,CAISGQGGTDTQYF,TGTGCCATCAGTGGACAGGGAGGCACAGATACGCAGTATTTT
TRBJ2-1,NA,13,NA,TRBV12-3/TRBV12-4,CAVTGTTYNEQFF,TGTGCAGTAACCGGGACAACCTACAATGAGCAGTTCTTC
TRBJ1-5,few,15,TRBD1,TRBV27,CASRLQGGGNQPQHF,TGTGCCAGCAGACTACAGGGGGGCGGCAATCAGCCCCAGCATTTT
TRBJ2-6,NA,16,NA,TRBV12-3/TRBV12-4,CASAMAGSSGANVLTF,TGTGCCAGCGCCATGGCAGGGAGCTCTGGGGCCAACGTCCTGACTTTC
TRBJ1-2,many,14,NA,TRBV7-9,CASSLGAGLYGYTF,TGTGCCAGCAGCTTAGGGGCGGGGTTATATGGCTACACCTTC
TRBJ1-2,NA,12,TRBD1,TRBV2,CASTAGGYGYTF,TGTGCCAGCACGGCAGGGGGCTATGGCTACACCTTC
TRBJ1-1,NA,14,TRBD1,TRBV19,CASSRDREGTEAFF,TGTGCCAGTAGTAGAGACAGGGAGGGTACTGAAGCTTTCTTT
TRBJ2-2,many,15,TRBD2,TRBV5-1,CASSRSGVNTGELFF,TGCGCCAGCAGCCGTAGCGGGGTGAACACCGGGGAGCTGTTTTTT
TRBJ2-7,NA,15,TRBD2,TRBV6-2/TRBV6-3,CASSYPGLASYEQYF,TGTGCCAGCAGTTACCCGGGACTAGCGTCCTACGAGCAGTACTTC
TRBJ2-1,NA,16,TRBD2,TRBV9,CASSGLAGGYIDEQFF,TGTGCCAGCAGCGGACTAGCGGGGGGCTACATCGATGAGCAGTTCTTC
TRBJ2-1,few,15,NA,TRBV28,CASSLVPRGSNEQFF,TGTGCCAGCAGTTTAGTCCCAAGAGGTTCCAATGAGCAGTTCTTC
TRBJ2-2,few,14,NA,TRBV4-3,CASSQGTSTGELFF,TGCGCCAGCAGCCAGGGGACCTCTACCGGGGAGCTGTTTTTT
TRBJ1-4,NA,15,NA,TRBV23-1,CASSQSPSTNEKLFF,TGCGCCAGCAGTCAATCACCCTCAACTAATGAAAAACTGTTTTTT
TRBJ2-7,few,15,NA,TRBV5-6,CASSLSVRSSGEQYF,TGTGCCAGCAGCTTATCGGTCCGGTCCTCCGGCGAGCAGTACTTC
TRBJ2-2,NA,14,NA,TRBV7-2,CASSWGPSTGELFF,TGTGCCAGCAGCTGGGGACCGTCCACCGGGGAGCTGTTTTTT
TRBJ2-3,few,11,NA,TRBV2,CASSQESTQYF,TGTGCCAGCAGCCAGGAGAGTACGCAGTATTTT
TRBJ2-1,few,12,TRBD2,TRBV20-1,CTPGTSYNEQFF,TGCACCCCGGGGACTAGTTACAATGAGCAGTTCTTC
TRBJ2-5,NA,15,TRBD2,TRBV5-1,CASSTMGGFQETQYF,TGCGCCAGCAGCACCATGGGGGGGTTCCAAGAGACCCAGTACTTC
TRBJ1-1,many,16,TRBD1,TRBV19,CASSFSGTALNTEAFF,TGTGCCAGTAGTTTTTCCGGGACAGCTCTTAACACTGAAGCTTTCTTT
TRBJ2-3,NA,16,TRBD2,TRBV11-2,CASSLDLGSGGNTQYF,TGTGCCAGCAGCTTAGATCTAGGTAGCGGGGGAAATACGCAGTATTTT
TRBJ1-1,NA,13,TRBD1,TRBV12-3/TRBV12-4,CASSPTGGRGAFF,TGTGCCAGCAGCCCAACAGGGGGCAGAGGAGCTTTCTTT
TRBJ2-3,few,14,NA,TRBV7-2,CASSLVPGVDTQYF,TGTGCCAGCAGCTTAGTGCCCGGGGTAGATACGCAGTATTTT
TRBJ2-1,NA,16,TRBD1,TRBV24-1,CATSDSSGQGGYEQFF,TGTGCCACCAGTGATTCTTCGGGACAGGGAGGTTATGAGCAGTTCTTC
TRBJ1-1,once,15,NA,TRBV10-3,CAISESPTAGRGAFF,TGTGCCATCAGTGAGTCCCCCACAGCTGGCCGTGGGGCTTTCTTT
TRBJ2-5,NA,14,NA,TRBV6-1,CASSGGPGGETQYF,TGTGCCAGCAGTGGCGGCCCCGGCGGGGAGACCCAGTACTTC
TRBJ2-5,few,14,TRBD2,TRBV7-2,CASSPWGGQETQYF,TGTGCCAGCAGCCCATGGGGGGGCCAAGAGACCCAGTACTTC
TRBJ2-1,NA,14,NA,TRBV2,CASSVEISYNEQFF,TGTGCCAGCAGTGTGGAGATCTCCTACAATGAGCAGTTCTTC
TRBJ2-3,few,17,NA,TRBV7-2,CASSLAQGRGPTDTQYF,TGTGCCAGCAGCTTAGCGCAGGGGCGGGGCCCCACAGATACGCAGTATTTT
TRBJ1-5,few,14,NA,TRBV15,CATSRGQEYQPQHF,TGTGCCACCAGCAGAGGACAGGAATACCAGCCCCAGCATTTT
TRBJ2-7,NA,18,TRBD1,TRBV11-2,CASSLQGADRAKGYEQYF,TGTGCCAGCAGCTTACAGGGGGCTGACCGAGCCAAAGGTTACGAGCAGTACTTC